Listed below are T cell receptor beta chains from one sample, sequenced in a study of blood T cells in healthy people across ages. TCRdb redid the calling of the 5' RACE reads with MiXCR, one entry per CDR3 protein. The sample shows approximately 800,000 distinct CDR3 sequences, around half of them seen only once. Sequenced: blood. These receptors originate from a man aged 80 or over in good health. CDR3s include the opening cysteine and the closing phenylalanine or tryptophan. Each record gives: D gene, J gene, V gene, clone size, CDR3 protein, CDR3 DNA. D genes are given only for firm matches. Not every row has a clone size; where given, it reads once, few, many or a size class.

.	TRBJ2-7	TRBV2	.	CASGRDTTYEQYF	TGTGCCAGCGGCCGGGACACCACCTACGAGCAGTACTTC
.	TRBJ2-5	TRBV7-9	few	CASSLRLDQETQYF	TGTGCCAGCAGCTTACGGCTAGACCAAGAGACCCAGTACTTC
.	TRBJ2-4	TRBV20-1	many	CSASMSVAKNIQYF	TGCAGTGCTAGTATGTCTGTAGCCAAAAACATTCAGTACTTC
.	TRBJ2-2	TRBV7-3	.	CASSRNGGELFF	TGTGCCAGCAGCCGAAACGGCGGGGAGCTGTTTTTT
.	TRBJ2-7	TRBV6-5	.	CASNTGRSEGYEQYF	TGTGCCAGCAACACGGGGCGCTCTGAGGGGTACGAGCAGTACTTC
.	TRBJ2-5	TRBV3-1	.	CASSQARGKGETQYF	TGTGCCAGCAGCCAAGCTCGGGGGAAAGGAGAGACCCAGTACTTC
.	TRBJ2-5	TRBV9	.	CASSGPDSQETQYF	TGTGCCAGCAGCGGACCTGACAGTCAAGAGACCCAGTACTTC
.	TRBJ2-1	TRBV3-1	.	CASSQDLQSSEQFF	TGTGCCAGCAGCCAAGATCTCCAGTCCTCTGAGCAGTTCTTC
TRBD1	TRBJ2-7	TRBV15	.	CATSRETGGGYEQYF	TGTGCCACCAGCAGGGAGACAGGGGGCGGATACGAGCAGTACTTC
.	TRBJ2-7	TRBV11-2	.	CASSLGSRGYEQYF	TGTGCCAGCAGCTTAGGGAGCAGGGGTTACGAGCAGTACTTC
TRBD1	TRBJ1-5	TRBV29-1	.	CSVLADREDPPQHF	TGCAGCGTGCTAGCCGACAGGGAAGATCCGCCCCAGCATTTT
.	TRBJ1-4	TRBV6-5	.	CASSPGPLNEKLFF	TGTGCCAGCAGTCCCGGACCTTTGAATGAAAAACTGTTTTTT
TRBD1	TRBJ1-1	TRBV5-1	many	CASSLEAGLGTGDAFF	TGCGCCAGCAGCTTGGAGGCGGGGCTGGGGACAGGGGACGCTTTCTTT
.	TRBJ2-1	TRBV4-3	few	CASSQGQYGRNEQFF	TGCGCCAGCAGCCAAGGGCAGTACGGTCGCAATGAGCAGTTCTTC
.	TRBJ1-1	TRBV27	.	CASSPSGGRNTEAFF	TGTGCCAGCAGCCCATCCGGGGGGAGGAACACTGAAGCTTTCTTT
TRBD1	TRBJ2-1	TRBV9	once	CASSPGQGNEQFF	TGTGCCAGCAGCCCCGGACAGGGGAATGAGCAGTTCTTC
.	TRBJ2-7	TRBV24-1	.	CATSDGYEQYF	TGTGCCACCAGTGATGGGTACGAGCAGTACTTC
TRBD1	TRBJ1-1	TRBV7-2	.	CASSPGQGITEAFF	TGTGCCAGCAGCCCTGGACAGGGTATCACTGAAGCTTTCTTT
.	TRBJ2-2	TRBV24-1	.	CATTITRNTGELFF	TGTGCCACCACGATTACCAGGAACACCGGGGAGCTGTTTTTT
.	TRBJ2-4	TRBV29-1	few	CSALGQGLAKNIQYF	TGCAGCGCCTTGGGGCAGGGCCTAGCCAAAAACATTCAGTACTTC
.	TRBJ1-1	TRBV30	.	CAWSPIWRRNTEAFF	TGTGCCTGGAGTCCGATCTGGCGCCGGAACACTGAAGCTTTCTTT
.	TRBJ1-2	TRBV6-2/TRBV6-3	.	CASSFGTPPGYGYTF	TGTGCCAGCAGTTTCGGGACGCCGCCCGGCTATGGCTACACCTTC
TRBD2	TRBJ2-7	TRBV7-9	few	CASSETSASYEQYF	TGTGCCAGCAGCGAGACTAGCGCGTCCTACGAGCAGTACTTC